This TCR beta chain was recovered during a study of control samples from healthy donors and cancer patients. Germline CDR1 is SSHAT and CDR2 is FNYEAQ (reference sequence). This CDR3 spans 15 amino acids. V was clipped by 3 bases and J by 7 bases, with 15 bases between them. Sequencing was performed with immunoSEQ multiplex PCR; in TCRdb, only in-frame clones are kept and a portion is missing. This repertoire shows approximately 150,000 clones, just under 90% found once; its top ten account for about 7.6%. The clonotype comes from a man aged 50 to 59 with head and neck cancer. The J gene is TRBJ2-2, the V gene TRBV7-7, with D possibly being TRBD1 (6 bases). Input material: PBMCs. The CDR3 reads CASSLNQGTGGELFF. In nucleotides, the CDR3 is TGTGCCAGCAGCTTGAACCAGGGGACGGGCGGGGAGCTGTTTTTT. The entire variable domain, with the rest obtained from reference TRBV7-7 and TRBJ2-2, is as follows: GAGVSQSPRYKVTKRGQDVTLRCDPISSHATLYWYQQALGQGPEFLTYFNYEAQPDKSGLPSDRFSAERPEGSISTLTIQRTEQRDSAMYRCASSLNQGTGGELFFGEGSRLTVL.